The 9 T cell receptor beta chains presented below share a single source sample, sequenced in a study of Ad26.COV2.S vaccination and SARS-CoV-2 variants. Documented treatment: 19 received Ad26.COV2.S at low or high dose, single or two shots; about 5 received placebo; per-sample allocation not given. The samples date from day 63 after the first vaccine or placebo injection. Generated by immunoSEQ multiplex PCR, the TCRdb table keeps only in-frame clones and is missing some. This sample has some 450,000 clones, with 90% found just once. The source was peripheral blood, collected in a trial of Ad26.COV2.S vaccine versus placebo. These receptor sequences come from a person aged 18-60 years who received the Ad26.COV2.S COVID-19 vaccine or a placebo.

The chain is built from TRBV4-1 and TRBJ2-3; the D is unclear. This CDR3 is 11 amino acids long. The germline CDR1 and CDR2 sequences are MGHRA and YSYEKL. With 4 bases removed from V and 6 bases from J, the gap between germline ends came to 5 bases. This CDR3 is CASSLDDTQYF. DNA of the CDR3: TGCGCCAGCAGCCTGGATGATACGCAGTATTTT.

CDR3 nucleotides: TGTGCCAGCAGCTTCACAACAGGGGTGGTCCAAGAGACCCAGTACTTC. Translating it yields CASSFTTGVVQETQYF. The V call is TRBV7-9, the J call TRBJ2-5; TRBD1 matches at 7 bases. CDR3 length equals 16 residues. Per germline, CDR1 SEHNR and CDR2 FQNEAQ (reference sequence). Trimming at V came to 3 bases and at J to 1 base, leaving 8 bases not matched to a gene.

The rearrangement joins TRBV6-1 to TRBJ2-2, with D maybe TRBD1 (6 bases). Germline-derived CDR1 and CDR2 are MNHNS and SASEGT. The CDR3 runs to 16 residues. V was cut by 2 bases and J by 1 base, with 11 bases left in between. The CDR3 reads CASSETGTMNTGELFF. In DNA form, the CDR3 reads TGTGCCAGCAGTGAAACGGGGACAATGAACACCGGGGAGCTGTTTTTT.

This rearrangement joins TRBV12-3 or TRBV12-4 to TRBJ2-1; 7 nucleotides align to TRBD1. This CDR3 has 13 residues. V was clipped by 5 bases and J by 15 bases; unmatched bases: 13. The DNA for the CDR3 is TGTGCCAGCAGTATCTCGGACAGGCTCGGTTGGTTCTTC. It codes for CASSISDRLGWFF.

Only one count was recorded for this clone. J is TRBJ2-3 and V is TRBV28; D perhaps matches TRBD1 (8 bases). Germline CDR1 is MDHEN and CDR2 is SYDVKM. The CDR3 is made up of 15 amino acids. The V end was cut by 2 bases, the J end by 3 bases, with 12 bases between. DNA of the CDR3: TGTGCCAGCAGTTTACCACAGGGGGGGACAGATACGCAGTATTTT. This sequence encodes CASSLPQGGTDTQYF.

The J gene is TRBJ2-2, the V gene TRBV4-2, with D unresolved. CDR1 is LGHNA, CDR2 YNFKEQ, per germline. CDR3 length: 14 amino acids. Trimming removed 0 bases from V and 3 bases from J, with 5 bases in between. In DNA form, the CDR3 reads TGTGCCAGCAGCCAAGATCCTGACACCGGGGAGCTGTTTTTT. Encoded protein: CASSQDPDTGELFF.

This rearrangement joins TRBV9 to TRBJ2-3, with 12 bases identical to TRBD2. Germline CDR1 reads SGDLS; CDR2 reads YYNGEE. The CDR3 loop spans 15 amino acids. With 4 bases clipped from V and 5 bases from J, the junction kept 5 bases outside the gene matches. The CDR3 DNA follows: TGTGCCAGCAGCCTAGCGGGAGGGAGTGGAGATACGCAGTATTTT. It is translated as CASSLAGGSGDTQYF.

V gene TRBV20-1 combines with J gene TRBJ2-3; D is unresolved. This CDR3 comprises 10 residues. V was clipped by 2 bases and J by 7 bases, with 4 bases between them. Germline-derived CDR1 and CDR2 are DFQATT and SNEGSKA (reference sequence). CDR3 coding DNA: TGCAGTGCTAGACAGAATACGCAGTATTTT. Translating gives CSARQNTQYF.

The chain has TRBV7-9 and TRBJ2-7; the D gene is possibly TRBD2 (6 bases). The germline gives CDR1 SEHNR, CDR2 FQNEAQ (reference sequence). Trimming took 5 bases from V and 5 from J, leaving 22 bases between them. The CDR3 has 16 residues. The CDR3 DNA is TGTGCCAGCAGCCCAGGGACCCCGGGGGTTAGGAACGAGCAGTACTTC. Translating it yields CASSPGTPGVRNEQYF.